The 15 T cell receptor beta chains reported below all come from one sample, sequenced in a study of CD8 T cells in ankylosing spondylitis. MiXCR, run by TCRdb on the 5' RACE reads, gives a single entry per CDR3 protein. This table has around 430,000 distinct CDR3 sequences, roughly 15% appearing once. The antigens these receptors bind are not known. Study-level findings and limits: Typical of ankylosing spondylitis blood, it appeared, was a TCR beta motif of seven to nine highly homologous variants.

Specimen: blood, either unsorted or a sorted T cell fraction (not recorded which). The receptors were sampled from a male donor with ankylosing spondylitis.

This clonotype showed up just a few times. The J gene is TRBJ2-7, the V gene TRBV20-1, with TRBD2 matching 12 bases. V shed 5 bases, J shed 6 bases, and the junction held 8 bases outside the gene matches. Germline V gene lookup returns CDR1 DFQATT and CDR2 SNEGSKA (reference sequence). The CDR3 sequence is 14 residues long. For the CDR3, the DNA is TGCAGTGCTCTCCTAGCGGGAGGGGTTGGCGAGCAGTACTTC. This encodes CSALLAGGVGEQYF.

The genes are TRBV7-2 and TRBJ2-7; D possibly corresponds to TRBD2 (6 bases). Germline CDR1 is SGHTA and CDR2 is FQGNSA. The CDR3 is 16 amino acids. V was pared by 4 bases and J by 3 bases, with 19 bases between. The CDR3 is CASSSTGLLTYYEQYF. CDR3 DNA: TGTGCCAGCAGCTCTACAGGACTACTGACTTACTACGAGCAGTACTTC.

The chain uses TRBV2 and TRBJ2-3; D possibly matches TRBD1 or TRBD2 (5 bases each). V was shortened by 6 bases and J by 2 bases, with 15 bases between the two germline ends. Germline-derived CDR1 and CDR2 are SNHLY and FYNNEI. The CDR3 loop spans 15 amino acids. CDR3 sequence reads: CASRSLQGVTDTQYF. In DNA, the CDR3 is TGTGCCAGCAGATCCTTGCAGGGAGTCACAGATACGCAGTATTTT.

This clonotype was recorded at least ten times. The chain recombines TRBV6-1 with TRBJ2-7; the D gene is possibly TRBD2 (6 bases). The CDR3 runs 15 residues. Trimming cost V 5 bases and J 2 bases, with 16 bases left between them. Germline CDR1 and CDR2: MNHNS and SASEGT. The CDR3: CASSLSGVPTYEQYF. CDR3 sequence (DNA): TGTGCCAGCAGTCTTTCGGGGGTCCCCACCTACGAGCAGTACTTC.

This clonotype was seen ten or more times. The rearrangement joins TRBV7-2 to TRBJ2-2, with D possibly being TRBD2 (5 bases). Trimming removed 0 bases at V and 6 bases at J, with 14 bases between. Germline CDR1 SGHTA, CDR2 FQGNSA. CDR3 length: 16 residues. CDR3 loop: CASSLALRGSAGELFF. CDR3 nucleotides: TGTGCCAGCAGCTTAGCGCTTAGAGGGTCGGCCGGGGAGCTGTTTTTT. Based on the CDR3 plus reference TRBV7-2 and TRBJ2-2, the full variable domain is GAGVSQSPSNKVTEKGKDVELRCDPISGHTALYWYRQSLGQGLEFLIYFQGNSAPDKSGLPSDRFSAERTGGSVSTLTIQRTQQEDSAVYLCASSLALRGSAGELFFGEGSRLTVL.

The sample holds a few counts of this clonotype. The chain combines TRBV15 with TRBJ1-1; tentative D call: TRBD1 (6 bases). V lost 1 base, J lost 1 base, and 10 bases lay in between. The CDR3 spans 15 residues. CDR1 LNHNV and CDR2 YYDKDF come from the germline V gene (reference sequence). The CDR3 reads CATSRGGTRNTEAFF. CDR3 in DNA: TGTGCCACCAGCAGAGGCGGGACAAGGAACACTGAAGCTTTCTTT. The full variable domain, in which reference TRBV15 and TRBJ1-1 provide the parts outside the CDR3, is DAMVIQNPRYQVTQFGKPVTLSCSQTLNHNVMYWYQQKSSQAPKLLFHYYDKDFNNEADTPDNFQSRRPNTSFCFLDIRSPGLGDTAMYLCATSRGGTRNTEAFFGQGTRLTVV.

This clonotype came up many times. This chain uses TRBV11-2 with TRBJ1-6; D is ambiguous. The V end was cut by 5 bases, the J end by 7 bases, with 15 bases between. The CDR3 extends over 15 amino acids. Germline values: CDR1 SGHAT, CDR2 FQNNGV. CDR3 in DNA: TGTGCCAGCAGCCCCGTGGGGTTAGGAAATTCACCCCTCCACTTT. It translates to CASSPVGLGNSPLHF. Supplemented by reference TRBV11-2 and TRBJ1-6, the full variable domain reads EAGVAQSPRYKIIEKRQSVAFWCNPISGHATLYWYQQILGQGPKLLIQFQNNGVVDDSQLPKDRFSAERLKGVDSTLKIQPAKLEDSAVYLCASSPVGLGNSPLHFGNGTRLTVT.

A few counts support this clonotype. The CDR3 here is CAWSRRGQGSHEQYF. The DNA of the CDR3 is TGTGCCTGGAGCCGGAGGGGACAGGGTTCCCACGAGCAGTACTTC. The chain uses TRBV30 and TRBJ2-7, with 9 bases aligning to TRBD1. Germline V gene data show CDR1 as GTSNPN and CDR2 as SVGIG (reference sequence). V trimming: 3 bases; J trimming: 5 bases; junction bases outside the gene matches: 11. The CDR3 spans 15 residues.

In this sample, this clonotype turned up once. The chain combines TRBV12-3 or TRBV12-4 with TRBJ1-1; 9 bases line up with TRBD1. Germline trimming cut 5 bases from V and 5 bases from J; bases unmatched to any gene: 12. The CDR3 covers 16 residues. The CDR3 region has the DNA TGTGCCAGCAGTCCCCCACAGGGGGCCTTGGGAACTGAAGCTTTCTTT. This codes for CASSPPQGALGTEAFF.

This clonotype occurred a few times. This chain uses TRBV5-1 with TRBJ2-1; D is perhaps TRBD2 (6 bases). The germline V gene encodes CDR1 SGHRS and CDR2 YFSETQ. The CDR3 runs 15 residues. V lost 0 bases and J 5 bases, leaving 12 bases between the germline ends. The CDR3 loop is CASSLAVLANNEQFF. CDR3 DNA sequence: TGCGCCAGCAGCTTGGCCGTCCTAGCGAACAATGAGCAGTTCTTC.

The V call is TRBV11-2, the J call TRBJ2-7, with a weak D call TRBD1 (6 bases). The V gene lost 4 bases and the J gene lost 2 bases, with 15 bases spanning the gap. This CDR3 is 15 amino acids long. Germline loops: CDR1 SGHAT, CDR2 FQNNGV. CDR3: CASSSGTPATYEQYF. The CDR3 region has the DNA TGTGCCAGCAGCTCCGGGACACCAGCCACCTACGAGCAGTACTTC.

This clonotype was counted a few times. V gene TRBV20-1 combines with J gene TRBJ2-1; 12 nucleotides line up with TRBD2. CDR1 DFQATT and CDR2 SNEGSKA come from the germline V gene (reference sequence). The ends lost 6 bases at V and 0 bases at J; junction bases unmatched: 9. The CDR3 covers 17 residues. The CDR3 here is CSAPRTSGDSSYNEQFF. Here the CDR3 DNA reads TGCAGTGCACCACGGACTAGCGGGGATAGCTCCTACAATGAGCAGTTCTTC.

This clonotype came up a few times. This chain connects TRBV2 to TRBJ2-3, with D possibly TRBD2 on 5 matching bases. The CDR3 consists of 12 residues. V dropped 7 bases and J dropped 10 bases, with 15 bases sitting between them. The germline gives CDR1 SNHLY, CDR2 FYNNEI. DNA for the CDR3: TGTGCCAGCACTCCGGACTCCCCGGCGCAGTATTTT. Translating it yields CASTPDSPAQYF.

This clonotype showed up many times. This chain links TRBV5-1 with TRBJ2-2; a weak D match, TRBD2 (5 bases). CDR1 is SGHRS, CDR2 YFSETQ, per germline. There are 14 residues in the CDR3. V lost 7 bases, J lost 6 bases, and 16 bases lay in between. This CDR3 is CASSGEIGSGELFF. The CDR3 DNA is TGCGCCAGCTCTGGGGAGATCGGCTCCGGGGAGCTGTTTTTT.

V usage is TRBV18 and J usage is TRBJ1-2, with 7 bases lining up with TRBD1. The CDR3 is 15 amino acids. Looked up from germline, CDR1 is KGHSH and CDR2 is LQKENI. J was trimmed by 7 bases and V by 4 bases; bases with no gene match: 12. DNA of the CDR3: TGTGCCAGCTCACGGCCGGACAGGCAAGGGGGTGGCTACACCTTC. This sequence encodes CASSRPDRQGGGYTF.